These T cell receptor beta chains were read from a single sample in a study of CD8 T cells in ankylosing spondylitis. TCRdb used MiXCR to reprocess the 5' RACE reads, holding one entry per CDR3 protein. The data contain hundreds of thousands of distinct CDR3 sequences, about 15% of them singletons. The sample was blood, either unsorted or a sorted T cell fraction (not recorded which). These TCRs come from a male donor with ankylosing spondylitis. Each CDR3 is given with its conserved first and last residue. D genes are given only for firm matches. Size is stated for part of the rows, as once, few or many counts, or as a class when the clone is expanded.

v_call	clone_size	d_call	j_call	cdr3_aa	cdr3_nt
TRBV6-1	.	TRBD2	TRBJ2-3	CASTRLAGGTDTQYF	TGTGCCAGCACTCGACTAGCGGGGGGGACAGATACGCAGTATTTT
TRBV18	.	.	TRBJ1-1	CASSPSTGGNTEAFF	TGTGCCAGCTCACCCTCAACCGGCGGAAACACTGAAGCTTTCTTT
TRBV7-9	few	.	TRBJ1-5	CASSLGSVPNQPQHF	TGTGCCAGCAGCTTAGGGTCAGTCCCCAATCAGCCCCAGCATTTT
TRBV5-1	many	TRBD1	TRBJ2-7	CASRLDRGYEQYF	TGCGCCAGCAGATTAGACAGGGGTTACGAGCAGTACTTC
TRBV4-1	few	TRBD2	TRBJ2-3	CASSQDAGGPGDTQYF	TGCGCCAGCAGCCAAGATGCGGGGGGGCCTGGAGATACGCAGTATTTT
TRBV7-8	few	.	TRBJ1-5	CASSRKGGRSNQPQHF	TGTGCCAGCAGCCGCAAAGGAGGACGATCGAATCAGCCCCAGCATTTT
TRBV20-1	.	TRBD1	TRBJ1-1	CSATNGQGVIVDTEAFF	TGCAGTGCTACTAACGGACAGGGGGTTATCGTCGACACTGAAGCTTTCTTT
TRBV28	few	.	TRBJ1-3	CASPDSRGNTIYF	TGTGCCAGCCCGGACAGCCGGGGAAACACCATATATTTT
TRBV5-1	.	TRBD2	TRBJ2-7	CASSLTSGGGGEQYF	TGCGCCAGCAGCCTCACTAGCGGGGGTGGCGGCGAGCAGTACTTC
TRBV4-1	.	.	TRBJ2-7	CASSQGGGRDRTYEQYF	TGCGCCAGCAGCCAGGGCGGGGGACGGGACAGGACCTACGAGCAGTACTTC
TRBV10-3	.	.	TRBJ1-1	CAISGGGGAFF	TGTGCCATCAGTGGCGGAGGCGGGGCTTTCTTT
TRBV9	few	TRBD1	TRBJ1-2	CASSGDRRPYGYTF	TGTGCCAGCAGCGGGGACAGACGACCGTATGGCTACACCTTC
TRBV29-1	few	TRBD2	TRBJ2-1	CSGRRLAEANEQFF	TGCAGCGGCCGGCGACTAGCGGAGGCCAATGAGCAGTTCTTC
TRBV20-1	.	.	TRBJ2-5	CSATGTANAETQYF	TGCAGTGCTACCGGAACGGCCAATGCAGAGACCCAGTACTTC
TRBV7-2	.	.	TRBJ2-7	CASSPSIEYEQYF	TGTGCCAGCAGCCCCTCGATAGAATACGAGCAGTACTTC
TRBV11-2	.	.	TRBJ2-5	CASSLGAAAQETQYF	TGTGCCAGCAGCTTAGGGGCAGCGGCCCAAGAGACCCAGTACTTC
TRBV14	few	TRBD2	TRBJ2-1	CASSQDLGLAGANEQFF	TGTGCCAGCAGCCAAGATCTTGGACTAGCGGGAGCCAATGAGCAGTTCTTC
TRBV20-1	few	TRBD2	TRBJ2-1	CSAGLAGGLRNSEQFF	TGCAGTGCCGGACTAGCGGGGGGTTTGCGGAATAGTGAGCAGTTCTTC
TRBV2	few	.	TRBJ1-1	CASSVGQGFGTEAFF	TGTGCCAGCAGTGTGGGGCAGGGTTTCGGCACTGAAGCTTTCTTT
TRBV7-2	many	.	TRBJ1-2	CASSSRGVRDYGYTF	TGTGCCAGCAGCTCCAGAGGGGTTCGGGACTATGGCTACACCTTC
TRBV7-9	many	TRBD2	TRBJ2-5	CASGLAGAETQYF	TGTGCCAGCGGACTAGCGGGAGCTGAGACCCAGTACTTC
TRBV4-3	few	.	TRBJ2-7	CASSQTAPRGEQYF	TGCGCCAGCAGCCAAACAGCGCCACGCGGAGAGCAGTACTTC
TRBV6-5	.	.	TRBJ2-7	CASSYSGKGYEQYF	TGTGCCAGCAGTTACTCGGGGAAAGGATACGAGCAGTACTTC
TRBV20-1	.	.	TRBJ2-3	CSAPGRTDTQYF	TGCAGTGCTCCGGGCCGCACAGATACGCAGTATTTT
TRBV7-2	.	TRBD2	TRBJ2-1	CASSPLWGTRGYNEQFF	TGTGCCAGCAGCCCTCTTTGGGGGACTAGAGGGTACAATGAGCAGTTCTTC
TRBV7-2	many	TRBD1	TRBJ1-5	CASSKTGGRYSNQPQHF	TGTGCCAGCAGCAAGACAGGGGGACGCTATAGCAATCAGCCCCAGCATTTT
TRBV7-2	few	TRBD1	TRBJ2-7	CASSLGGTGIRSYEQYF	TGTGCCAGCAGCTTAGGGGGGACAGGGATCCGGTCCTACGAGCAGTACTTC
TRBV18	once	.	TRBJ2-7	CASSPQGRHEQYF	TGTGCCAGCTCACCACAGGGAAGGCACGAGCAGTACTTC
TRBV5-1	few	TRBD2	TRBJ2-1	CASSITSGSNEQFF	TGCGCCAGCAGCATAACTAGCGGGAGCAATGAGCAGTTCTTC
TRBV12-3/TRBV12-4	many	.	TRBJ1-6	CASSAGRRDNSPLHF	TGTGCCAGCAGTGCAGGGAGGAGAGATAATTCACCCCTCCACTTT
TRBV12-3/TRBV12-4	.	.	TRBJ2-7	CASSPLAKGDYEQYF	TGTGCCAGCAGTCCCCTAGCGAAGGGGGACTACGAGCAGTACTTC
TRBV11-2	few	TRBD2	TRBJ2-2	CASSLDPSGSFGGELFF	TGTGCCAGCAGCTTAGACCCTAGCGGGAGTTTCGGCGGGGAGCTGTTTTTT
TRBV20-1	.	TRBD2	TRBJ2-1	CSARLLAGSYNEQFF	TGCAGTGCTAGACTACTAGCGGGCTCCTACAATGAGCAGTTCTTC
TRBV14	few	.	TRBJ2-7	CASSPLGPGYEQYF	TGTGCCAGCAGCCCCCTCGGCCCGGGGTACGAGCAGTACTTC
TRBV29-1	few	TRBD2	TRBJ2-1	CSVEGGEVNNEQFF	TGCAGCGTTGAGGGGGGGGAGGTAAATAATGAGCAGTTCTTC
TRBV28	few	TRBD2	TRBJ2-7	CASLLAGGPYEQYF	TGTGCCAGCCTACTAGCGGGGGGGCCCTACGAGCAGTACTTC
TRBV18	.	.	TRBJ1-4	CASSRPSTNEKLFF	TGTGCCAGCTCGCGACCATCAACTAATGAAAAACTGTTTTTT
TRBV20-1	.	.	TRBJ1-2	CSARATTDVYGYTF	TGCAGTGCTAGGGCTACGACAGATGTATATGGCTACACCTTC
TRBV6-1	.	TRBD2	TRBJ2-7	CASSPLAGTYEQYF	TGTGCCAGCTCCCCACTAGCGGGGACCTACGAGCAGTACTTC
TRBV12-3/TRBV12-4	.	TRBD1	TRBJ1-2	CASSFRGLGYTF	TGTGCCAGCAGTTTTAGGGGGCTTGGCTACACCTTC
TRBV5-1	.	.	TRBJ2-2	CASSLERPTDTGELFF	TGCGCCAGCAGCTTGGAGCGGCCTACTGACACCGGGGAGCTGTTTTTT